This T cell receptor (beta chain) was retrieved from a study of T cell changes during pregnancy in multiple sclerosis. The CDR3 totals 15 residues. In germline, CDR1 is ENHRY, CDR2 SYGVKD. V lost 5 bases and J lost 4, with 15 bases in between. Assay: immunoSEQ multiplex PCR; the TCRdb copy retains only in-frame clones and omits some. Of 100,000 or so clones listed, approximately 93% are singletons. The chain uses TRBV10-3 and TRBJ2-1; TRBD1 is a possible D gene (6 bases). The specimen comprised peripheral blood, sampled after pregnancy. This sequence originates from a female donor with multiple sclerosis, enrolled in a pregnancy study. CDR3 nucleotide sequence: TGTGCCATCAGTCGACCGGGACAATTATACAATGAGCAGTTCTTC. As protein: CAISRPGQLYNEQFF.